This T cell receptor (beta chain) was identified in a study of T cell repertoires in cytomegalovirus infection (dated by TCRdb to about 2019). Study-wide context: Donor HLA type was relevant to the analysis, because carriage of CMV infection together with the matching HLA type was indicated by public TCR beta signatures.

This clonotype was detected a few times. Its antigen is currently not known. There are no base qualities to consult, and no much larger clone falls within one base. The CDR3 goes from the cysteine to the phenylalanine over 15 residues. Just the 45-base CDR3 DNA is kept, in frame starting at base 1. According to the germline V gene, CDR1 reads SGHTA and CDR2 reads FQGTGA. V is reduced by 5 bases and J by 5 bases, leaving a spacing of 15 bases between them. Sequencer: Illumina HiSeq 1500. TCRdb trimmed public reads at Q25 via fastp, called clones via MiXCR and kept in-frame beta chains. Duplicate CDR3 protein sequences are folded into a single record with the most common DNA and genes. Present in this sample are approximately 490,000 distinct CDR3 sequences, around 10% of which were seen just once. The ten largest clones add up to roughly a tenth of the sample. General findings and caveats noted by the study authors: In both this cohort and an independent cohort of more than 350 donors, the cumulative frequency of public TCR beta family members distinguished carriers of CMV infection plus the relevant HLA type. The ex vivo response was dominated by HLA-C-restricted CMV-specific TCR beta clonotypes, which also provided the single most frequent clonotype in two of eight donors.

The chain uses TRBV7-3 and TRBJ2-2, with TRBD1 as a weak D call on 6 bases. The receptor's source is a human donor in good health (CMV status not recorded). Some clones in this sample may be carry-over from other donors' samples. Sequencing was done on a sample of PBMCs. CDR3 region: CASSPSSTGTGELFF. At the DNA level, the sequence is TGTGCCAGCAGCCCAAGCAGTACAGGGACCGGGGAGCTGTTTTTT.